A selection of T cell receptor beta chains follows, all from one sample in a study of T cells after yellow fever vaccination. One entry per CDR3 protein results from TCRdb running MiXCR on the 5' RACE reads. The repertoire holds about 85,000 distinct CDR3 sequences, about 14% seen once, with 20% to 25% in the top ten. Sequencing used CD8+ T cells not binding an NS4B(214-222) dextramer, sorted from PBMCs, obtained around 3 weeks after the first yellow fever vaccination. These receptors were taken from a man younger than 35 who received the YFV17D yellow fever vaccine. The CDR3 runs from the conserved cysteine through the conserved F or W. A D gene is named only where the DNA matches it firmly. The size of a clone is reported for some rows only, either as once, few or many, or as a class for expanded clones.

clone size: -
J gene: TRBJ2-7
CDR3 length: 13
V gene: TRBV6-1
D gene: -
CDR3 DNA: TGTGCCAGCAGTCTAGACAACACCTACGAGCAGTACTTC
CDR3 protein: CASSLDNTYEQYF

clone size: few
J gene: TRBJ2-7
CDR3 length: 15
V gene: TRBV4-1
D gene: -
CDR3 DNA: TGCGCCAGCAGCCCCCCCGAGCAGGGATCCTACGAGCAGTACTTC
CDR3 protein: CASSPPEQGSYEQYF

clone size: -
J gene: TRBJ1-1
CDR3 length: 15
V gene: TRBV2
D gene: -
CDR3 DNA: TGTGCCAGCAGTGAAGCGGGGAGGGGAATGACGGAAGCTTTCTTT
CDR3 protein: CASSEAGRGMTEAFF

clone size: -
J gene: TRBJ2-2
CDR3 length: 13
V gene: TRBV12-3/TRBV12-4
D gene: -
CDR3 DNA: -
CDR3 protein: CASSSSGTGELFF

clone size: -
J gene: TRBJ2-7
CDR3 length: 14
V gene: TRBV19
D gene: -
CDR3 DNA: TGTGCCAGTAGTCCGGGGCTCGATTCCTACGAGCAGTACTTC
CDR3 protein: CASSPGLDSYEQYF

clone size: -
J gene: TRBJ1-6
CDR3 length: 14
V gene: TRBV6-5
D gene: -
CDR3 DNA: TGTGCCAGCAGTTACTCATTAGGGAATTCACCCCTCCACTTT
CDR3 protein: CASSYSLGNSPLHF

clone size: few
J gene: TRBJ1-1
CDR3 length: 15
V gene: TRBV5-1
D gene: TRBD1
CDR3 DNA: TGCGCCAGCAGCGGCCGGGACAGGGTTTACACTGAAGCTTTCTTT
CDR3 protein: CASSGRDRVYTEAFF

clone size: -
J gene: TRBJ1-6
CDR3 length: 15
V gene: TRBV4-1
D gene: TRBD1
CDR3 DNA: TGCGCCAGCAGCCTTCGGACAGGGACTAATTCACCCCTCCACTTT
CDR3 protein: CASSLRTGTNSPLHF

clone size: -
J gene: TRBJ2-7
CDR3 length: 11
V gene: TRBV20-1
D gene: -
CDR3 DNA: TGCAGTGCTGCACGCTCCTACGAGCAGTACTTC
CDR3 protein: CSAARSYEQYF

clone size: few
J gene: TRBJ2-1
CDR3 length: 14
V gene: TRBV7-3
D gene: -
CDR3 DNA: TGTGCCAGCACAGCGGGGGGACAGGGCAATGAGCAGTTCTTC
CDR3 protein: CASTAGGQGNEQFF

clone size: -
J gene: TRBJ2-7
CDR3 length: 16
V gene: TRBV4-1
D gene: -
CDR3 DNA: TGCGCCAGCAGCCAAGTGCCCGGACTCGACTCCTACGAGCAGTACTTC
CDR3 protein: CASSQVPGLDSYEQYF